Listed here are 15 T cell receptor beta chains from one sample, sequenced in a study of human T cells and chemical hapten exposure. From the RACE reads, TCRdb called clonotypes with MiXCR, one entry per CDR3 protein. This table has 70,000 or so distinct CDR3 sequences, around 10% appearing once. Time point of the sample: patch test 3, about 24 weeks after DPC sensitization. The sample's treatment: therapeutic diphenylcyclopropenone sensitization with weekly scalp DPC. The sequences come from whole blood, collected in connection with sensitization to the hapten diphenylcyclopropenone (DPC). These receptors were taken from a woman aged 50 to 60 with alopecia areata. Some clones in this sample may be carry-over from other donors' samples.

This clonotype was counted at least ten times. This chain joins TRBV29-1 and TRBJ2-3; no clear D gene. The CDR3 is made up of 14 amino acids. CDR1 SQVTM and CDR2 ANQGSEA come from the germline V gene. Trimming stripped 5 bases from V and 3 bases from J, with 15 bases between. The CDR3 spells CSVTGLPSTDTQYF. The CDR3 region has the DNA TGCAGCGTTACGGGCCTTCCATCTACAGATACGCAGTATTTT.

Only a few counts were recorded for this clonotype. The chain combines TRBV28 with TRBJ2-7; D might be TRBD1 or TRBD2, each matching 5 bases. With 4 bases removed from V and 1 base from J, the gap between germline ends came to 14 bases. CDR1 is MDHEN, CDR2 SYDVKM, per germline. CDR3 length equals 15 residues. The CDR3 sequence is CASSYLGTTSYEQYF. CDR3 sequence (DNA): TGTGCCAGCAGTTACCTAGGGACCACTTCCTACGAGCAGTACTTC.

The chain joins TRBV29-1 to TRBJ2-7, with D perhaps matching TRBD2 (6 bases). The CDR3 loop spans 11 amino acids. Germline V CDR1 and CDR2: SQVTM, ANQGSEA. V lost 5 bases and J 3 bases, leaving 8 bases between the germline ends. The CDR3 DNA follows: TGCAGCGTTACTAGCAACTACGAGCAGTACTTC. This encodes CSVTSNYEQYF.

This clonotype was found many times. V is TRBV12-2 and J is TRBJ1-4. TRBV12-2 is listed as a pseudogene. This CDR3 comprises 11 residues. The CDR3: CASRLYEKLFF. In DNA, the CDR3 is TGTGCAAGTCGCTTGTATGAAAAACTGTTTTTT.

The rearrangement uses TRBV10-2 and TRBJ1-1; tentatively, D is TRBD1 (5 bases). Trimming took off 6 bases at V and 1 base at J, with 15 bases between the two ends. The CDR3 extends over 15 amino acids. The germline gives CDR1 WSHSY, CDR2 SAAADI. CDR3 coding DNA: TGCGCCAGCAGGGAACGCAGGGACCCGAACACTGAAGCTTTCTTT. This codes for CASRERRDPNTEAFF.

The chain joins TRBV5-1 to TRBJ1-4; D is undetermined. The CDR3 is 14 amino acids. Germline-derived CDR1 and CDR2 are SGHRS and YFSETQ. V dropped 4 bases and J dropped 7 bases, with 14 bases sitting between them. In DNA, the CDR3 is TGCGCCAGCAGCCGCGGGGAGGGCGGTGAAAAACTGTTTTTT. Amino acids: CASSRGEGGEKLFF. Full variable domain (remainder filled in from reference TRBV5-1 and TRBJ1-4): KAGVTQTPRYLIKTRGQQVTLSCSPISGHRSVSWYQQTPGQGLQFLFEYFSETQRNKGNFPGRFSGRQFSNSRSEMNVSTLELGDSALYLCASSRGEGGEKLFFGSGTQLSVL.

To note about this clonotype: A much larger clone lies one base from this, so it may be a read error. It is likely a read error, because the conserved phenylalanine at the end of the CDR3 is missing. V usage is TRBV15 and J usage is TRBJ2-3; tentative D call: TRBD2 (7 bases). V was shortened by 0 bases and J by 3 bases, with 16 bases between the two germline ends. The CDR3 extends over 17 amino acids. Per the germline V gene, CDR1 is LNHNV and CDR2 is YYDKDF (reference sequence). Here the CDR3 DNA reads TGTGCCACCAGCAGAGATAGCCCAGGGGAGGGAACAGATACGCAGTATTTA. Encoded protein: CATSRDSPGEGTDTQYL.

This clonotype appeared many times. The V and J genes are TRBV2 and TRBJ1-1, with 9 bases lining up with TRBD1. The CDR3 is made up of 14 amino acids. V trimming: 7 bases; J trimming: 7 bases; junction bases outside the gene matches: 10. Germline V gene data show CDR1 as SNHLY and CDR2 as FYNNEI. CDR3 amino acids: CASTRTGANGEAFF. The CDR3, as DNA: TGTGCCAGCACTAGGACAGGGGCGAACGGTGAAGCTTTCTTT.

In this sample, this clonotype turned up a few times. The rearrangement joins TRBV11-2 to TRBJ2-2; 7 bases are a match to TRBD2. The germline V gene has CDR1 SGHAT and CDR2 FQNNGV. CDR3 length: 13 residues. V shed 11 bases, J shed 7 bases, and the junction held 10 bases outside the gene matches. CDR3 in DNA: TGTGCCTCCGCCGGCAGGGAGGGCGGGGAGCTGTTTTTT. It codes for CASAGREGGELFF.

The chain uses TRBV18 and TRBJ1-1; 12 positions match TRBD1. This CDR3 region has 16 residues. Unmatched junction bases numbered 2, after V lost 3 bases and J lost 0 bases. Germline CDR1 KGHSH, CDR2 LQKENI. CDR3 sequence (DNA): TGTGCCAGCTCACCGGGACAGGGGGCAATGAACACTGAAGCTTTCTTT. Residues: CASSPGQGAMNTEAFF.

The chain couples TRBV29-1 to TRBJ1-2; D gene uncertain. The V end lost 7 bases, the J end lost 5 bases, and 11 bases lay between the germline ends. The V gene's germline CDR1 is SQVTM and CDR2 ANQGSEA. CDR3 length equals 11 residues. CDR3 sequence reads: CSGRTDYGYTF. CDR3 in DNA: TGCAGCGGGAGGACTGATTATGGCTACACCTTC.

This clonotype has a count of ten or more. The J gene is TRBJ2-2, the V gene TRBV20-1, with D unresolved. CDR3 length equals 13 residues. Germline V lookup: CDR1 DFQATT, CDR2 SNEGSKA (reference sequence). Trimming took off 1 base at V and 6 bases at J, with 9 bases between the two ends. Here the CDR3 DNA reads TGCAGTGCTAGAGGCCGGGTGGCCGGGGAGCTGTTTTTT. Protein sequence: CSARGRVAGELFF.

V usage is TRBV6-2 or TRBV6-3 and J usage is TRBJ1-5; D uncertain. Trimming took 0 bases from V and 1 from J, leaving 13 bases between them. Germline V gene data show CDR1 as MNHEY and CDR2 as SVGEGT. The CDR3 consists of 17 residues. The CDR3 DNA reads TGTGCCAGCAGTTACTCGACTAAAGACCCAAGCAATCAGCCCCAGCATTTT. This translates into CASSYSTKDPSNQPQHF.

This clonotype was seen a handful of times. This chain joins TRBV11-2 and TRBJ1-3; D is ambiguous. This CDR3 is 15 amino acids long. Trimming removed 4 bases at V and 11 bases at J, with 21 bases between. The germline V gene has CDR1 SGHAT and CDR2 FQNNGV. Here the CDR3 reads CASSSSERPRRPIYF. CDR3 coding DNA: TGTGCCAGCAGCTCCAGCGAGAGACCTCGCCGTCCCATATATTTT.

This clonotype was found a few times. The chain recombines TRBV4-3 with TRBJ1-1, with no clear D. This CDR3 is 14 amino acids long. Germline V CDR1 and CDR2: LGHNA, YSLEER. Trimming took off 2 bases at V and 4 bases at J, with 11 bases between the two ends. The CDR3 sequence: CASSQTAMGTEAFF. CDR3 bases: TGCGCCAGCAGCCAAACGGCGATGGGCACTGAAGCTTTCTTT.